This paragraph reports one TCR beta chain. Per the germline V gene, CDR1 is DFQATT and CDR2 is SNEGSKA (reference sequence). CDR3 length: 14 residues. The entry originates in a study of blood T cells in healthy people across ages. Sample-barcoded 5' priming and a J-beta primer mix drove a second PCR of roughly 6 to 12 cycles. TCRdb reprocessed the 5' RACE reads via MiXCR and lists one record per CDR3 protein. The data hold roughly 900,000 distinct CDR3 sequences, with 45% to 50% observed a single time. Sample: blood. The receptor's source is a man younger than 40 in good health. J is TRBJ2-4 and V is TRBV20-1, with D possibly TRBD1 on 8 matching bases. The J call may be wrong; the DNA end is better matched by TRBJ2-7. CDR3 amino acids: CSARGGTGLSEQYF. The CDR3 DNA reads TGCAGTGCTAGGGGGGGGACAGGACTTTCCGAGCAGTACTTC.